These T cell receptor beta chains were read from a single sample in a study of T-cell reconstitution after alpha-beta-depleted transplantation in children. TCRdb reprocessed the PCR reads with MiXCR, giving one entry per CDR3 protein. The sample contains more than 2,500 distinct CDR3 sequences, under 30% of which appear only once. The sequencing here drew on PBMCs, mostly from graft donor cells, taken 60 days after TCRalphabeta/CD19-depleted stem cell transplant. These receptors were obtained from a male patient between 2 and 9 years old who had a stem cell transplant for acute myeloid leukemia, so the T cells may come from the graft donor. Each CDR3 is given with its conserved first and last residue. The D gene is left open where the match is weak. Clone size is shown for a subset of rows, as once, few, many or a class of expanded clone.

>-|-|TRBV20-1|TRBJ2-7
CSAPKQGSGEQYF
TGCAGTGCACCAAAACAGGGTTCGGGCGAGCAGTACTTC
>-|-|TRBV27|TRBJ2-5
CASSWREQETQYF
TGTGCCAGCAGTTGGCGGGAACAAGAGACCCAGTACTTC
>many|TRBD1|TRBV5-1|TRBJ2-5
CASSLATGGGETQYF
TGCGCCAGCAGCTTGGCGACAGGGGGCGGTGAGACCCAGTACTTC
>-|TRBD1|TRBV2|TRBJ1-2
CASSGQGRNYGYTF
TGTGCCAGCAGTGGACAGGGTCGTAACTATGGCTACACCTTC
>medium-sized|-|TRBV5-1|TRBJ2-2
CASSTQGLYTGELFF
TGCGCCAGCAGCACCCAGGGACTTTACACCGGGGAGCTGTTTTTT
>large|-|TRBV12-3/TRBV12-4|TRBJ2-3
CASGYAISTDTQYF
TGTGCCAGCGGGTACGCGATATCCACAGATACGCAGTATTTT
>many|-|TRBV29-1|TRBJ1-2
CSGPTLGSHWGYTF
TGCAGCGGCCCGACCCTCGGGTCTCACTGGGGCTACACCTTC
>many|-|TRBV5-8|TRBJ1-1
CASSLGQGRTEAFF
TGTGCCAGCAGCTTGGGCCAGGGCCGTACTGAAGCTTTCTTT
>many|-|TRBV7-9|TRBJ1-5
CASSFNRDQPQHF
TGTGCCAGCAGCTTCAACAGGGACCAGCCCCAGCATTTT
>many|TRBD2|TRBV7-3|TRBJ2-1
CASSLGLAGGLNEQFF
TGTGCCAGCAGCTTAGGGCTAGCGGGAGGGCTAAATGAGCAGTTCTTC
>-|-|TRBV6-2/TRBV6-3|TRBJ2-2
CASSPAQHQGTGELFF
TGTGCCAGCAGTCCGGCCCAACATCAGGGAACCGGGGAGCTGTTTTTT
>large|-|TRBV7-9|TRBJ1-1
CASSYISGDKNTEAFF
TGTGCCAGCAGCTATATATCAGGGGACAAGAACACTGAAGCTTTCTTT
>-|TRBD1|TRBV6-1|TRBJ2-7
CATRPGQGGSYEQYF
TGTGCCACCCGTCCGGGACAGGGGGGCTCCTACGAGCAGTACTTC
>medium-sized|TRBD2|TRBV29-1|TRBJ2-5
CSNLGGGRAGETQYF
TGCAGCAACTTGGGCGGGGGGCGAGCTGGTGAGACCCAGTACTTC
>many|-|TRBV10-3|TRBJ1-1
CAISDYRDTEAFF
TGTGCCATCAGTGACTACAGGGACACTGAAGCTTTCTTT
>medium-sized|-|TRBV20-1|TRBJ2-5
CSASQETQYF
TGCAGTGCTAGCCAAGAGACCCAGTACTTC
>-|-|TRBV7-9|TRBJ2-7
CASSLKGRSYEQYF
TGTGCCAGCAGCTTAAAGGGGCGGAGCTACGAGCAGTACTTC
>many|-|TRBV12-5|TRBJ1-4
CASGLGRHSVNEKLFF
TGTGCTAGTGGTTTGGGCCGGCACAGCGTTAATGAAAAACTGTTTTTT
>-|TRBD1|TRBV28|TRBJ1-3
CASSLAGTGGNTIYF
TGTGCCAGCAGTTTAGCCGGGACAGGTGGAAACACCATATATTTT
>-|-|TRBV7-9|TRBJ1-2
CASSLVRQGRDGGYTF
TGTGCCAGCAGCTTAGTTCGGCAGGGGCGAGACGGTGGCTACACCTTC
>medium-sized|TRBD1|TRBV29-1|TRBJ2-4
CSVRKQGEEAFQYF
TGCAGCGTCCGGAAACAGGGGGAGGAGGCTTTTCAGTACTTC
>many|TRBD2|TRBV20-1|TRBJ2-7
CSARDVREGVHYEQYF
TGCAGTGCTAGAGATGTGAGGGAGGGAGTTCACTACGAGCAGTACTTC
>many|-|TRBV5-1|TRBJ2-5
CASSLVWGKETQYF
TGCGCCAGCAGCTTGGTATGGGGGAAAGAGACCCAGTACTTC
>many|TRBD1|TRBV6-5|TRBJ1-2
CASTTMDRRPNGYTF
TGTGCCAGCACCACCATGGACAGGAGGCCAAATGGCTACACCTTC
>once|-|TRBV12-3/TRBV12-4|TRBJ2-1
CASSLSGRDEQFF
TGTGCCAGCAGTTTGTCAGGTCGGGATGAGCAGTTCTTC
>many|-|TRBV27|TRBJ1-2
CASRSDSLPRKGYGYTF
TGTGCCAGCAGGTCGGACAGTCTACCCCGAAAGGGCTATGGCTACACCTTC
>-|-|TRBV7-1|TRBJ1-2
CGSSSVGSGTSLYGCTF
-
>many|-|TRBV7-9|TRBJ1-6
CAINLRGENSPLHF
TGTGCCATCAACCTTAGAGGGGAGAATTCACCCCTCCACTTT
>few|-|TRBV7-9|TRBJ2-7
CASSPTGFLAYEQYF
TGTGCCAGCAGCCCAACGGGATTCCTGGCTTACGAGCAGTACTTC
>-|-|TRBV5-6|TRBJ1-1
CAISFRGENTEAFF
TGTGCCATCAGCTTCCGAGGGGAGAACACTGAAGCTTTCTTT
>many|TRBD1|TRBV7-9|TRBJ1-4
CASSLGDRVNEKLFF
TGTGCCAGCAGCTTGGGGGACAGGGTCAATGAAAAACTGTTTTTT
>once|-|TRBV20-1|TRBJ1-1
CSAGQGPPEAFF
TGCAGTGCTGGCCAGGGTCCCCCTGAAGCTTTCTTT
>-|-|TRBV7-1|TRBJ1-2
CANCSVATGTSLYGYTF
TGTGCCAACTGCTCTGTGGCGACCGGGACGTCCCTCTATGGCTACACCTTC
>many|TRBD1|TRBV10-3|TRBJ1-2
CAISGTGDYGYTF
TGTGCCATCAGCGGGACAGGGGACTATGGCTACACCTTC
>once|-|TRBV28|TRBJ2-7
CASSLAGISYEQYF
TGTGCCAGCAGTTTAGCAGGTATCTCCTACGAGCAGTACTTC
>few|-|TRBV5-1|TRBJ1-1
CASSLAGGRSKRPEAFF
TGCGCCAGCAGCTTGGCCGGAGGGAGGAGTAAAAGGCCTGAAGCTTTCTTT
>many|TRBD1|TRBV6-2/TRBV6-3|TRBJ2-7
CATGQSYYEQYF
TGTGCCACGGGACAGTCCTACTACGAGCAGTACTTC
>many|-|TRBV30|TRBJ1-1
CAWSVKGRDTEAFF
TGTGCCTGGAGTGTTAAGGGTCGGGACACTGAAGCTTTCTTT
>many|-|TRBV18|TRBJ1-6
CASSLSHFAIGGPLHF
TGTGCCAGCTCACTATCCCATTTCGCCATAGGCGGACCCCTCCACTTT
>few|-|TRBV7-9|TRBJ2-1
CASSFQLLGLPHNEQFF
TGTGCCAGCAGCTTTCAATTGCTGGGACTCCCCCACAATGAGCAGTTCTTC
>many|-|TRBV12-3/TRBV12-4|TRBJ1-1
CASSSTENTEAFF
TGTGCCAGCAGTTCGACGGAGAACACTGAAGCTTTCTTT
>many|-|TRBV27|TRBJ2-1
CASSPVGGEQFF
TGTGCCAGCAGTCCAGTGGGGGGTGAGCAGTTCTTC
>medium-sized|-|TRBV10-3|TRBJ1-1
CAITRTENTEAFF
TGTGCCATCACCCGGACTGAGAACACTGAAGCTTTCTTT
>many|TRBD1|TRBV11-1|TRBJ2-7
CASSPGTGTYEQYF
TGTGCCAGCAGCCCCGGGACAGGGACCTACGAGCAGTACTTC
>-|TRBD1|TRBV7-9|TRBJ1-3
CAMGSGQANTIYF
TGTGCCATGGGCTCAGGACAGGCGAACACCATATATTTT
>many|TRBD2|TRBV11-1|TRBJ2-5
CASSSQRTAGVETQYF
TGTGCCAGCAGCTCCCAGAGGACGGCGGGGGTTGAGACCCAGTACTTC
>medium-sized|-|TRBV7-9|TRBJ2-3
CASSSGGGSKDTQYF
TGTGCCAGCAGCTCGGGAGGGGGCTCAAAAGATACGCAGTATTTT
>once|-|TRBV5-1|TRBJ2-5
CASRSVFGGEGETQYF
TGCGCCAGCAGATCGGTCTTTGGGGGAGAAGGGGAGACCCAGTACTTC
>-|-|TRBV7-8|TRBJ1-1
CASSPRWSFVNTEAFF
TGTGCCAGCAGCCCCCGGTGGAGCTTCGTGAACACTGAAGCTTTCTTT
>once|-|TRBV7-9|TRBJ2-5
CASSLIGETQYF
TGTGCCAGCAGCTTAATCGGGGAGACCCAGTACTTC
>-|TRBD2|TRBV3-1|TRBJ2-1
CASCKDVGNPGGSYNEQFF
TGTGCCAGCTGCAAGGATGTCGGGAATCCGGGAGGCTCCTACAATGAGCAGTTCTTC
>many|TRBD1|TRBV4-1|TRBJ2-4
CASSQLGRDRETKNIQYF
TGCGCCAGCAGCCAACTAGGCCGGGACAGGGAGACCAAAAACATTCAGTACTTC
>-|TRBD2|TRBV5-1|TRBJ2-2
CASSTGGPRTGELFF
TGCGCCAGCAGTACGGGGGGGCCTCGCACCGGGGAGCTGTTTTTT